A selection of T cell receptor beta chains follows, all from one sample in a study of a mutant IDH1 vaccine in newly diagnosed glioma. Profiling relied on immunoSEQ multiplex PCR, and the TCRdb table lists in-frame clones only, not all of them. Among about 92,000 clones listed, just under 80% were seen once. The sequencing here drew on PBMCs, taken from a glioma patient treated with radiotherapy, temozolomide or both. All receptors come from a man between 40 and 49 years old with glioma. Both conserved end residues are part of each CDR3. The D gene is left open where the match is weak. Size values are once, few and many counts, or a class for expanded clones, and some rows have none.

j_call d_call v_call clone_size cdr3_nt cdr3_aa
TRBJ1-2 . TRBV7-2 . TGTGCCAGCAATCCCTCTGAGAGGGCGGGCTATGGCTACACCTTC CASNPSERAGYGYTF
TRBJ2-1 . TRBV5-1 . TGCGCCAGCAGGGCCGAGCTACGGGGGAGAAGTCCTTCCTACAATGAGCAGTTCTTC CASRAELRGRSPSYNEQFF
TRBJ2-5 TRBD1 TRBV9 . TGTGCCAGCAGCCCCCGACAGGGGGACATCCAAGAGACCCAGTACTTC CASSPRQGDIQETQYF
TRBJ1-1 TRBD1 TRBV7-3 . TGTGCCAGCAGCGACAGGGACAGGGCGGGTCCTGAAGCTTTCTTT CASSDRDRAGPEAFF
TRBJ1-2 . TRBV30 . TGTGCCTGGAGTGTACTTCGGGGGAACTATGGCTACACCTTC CAWSVLRGNYGYTF
TRBJ1-5 . TRBV4-3 . TGCGCCAGCAGCCAAGTTCTCGGACAGCCCCAGCATTTT CASSQVLGQPQHF
TRBJ2-1 . TRBV7-3 few TGTGCCAGCAGCCCTACAGGGCGGCTTGACAATGAGCAGTTCTTC CASSPTGRLDNEQFF
TRBJ1-5 . TRBV7-2 . TGTGCCAGCAGCTCGGTAGGGGGGGCTGGCAATCAGCCCCAGCATTTT CASSSVGGAGNQPQHF
TRBJ2-3 TRBD2 TRBV30 . TGTGCCTCTAGACGCGGGAGCATGACAGATACGCAGTATTTT CASRRGSMTDTQYF
TRBJ2-7 . TRBV28 . TGTGCCAGCAGTTTGAACGAGCAGTACTTC CASSLNEQYF
TRBJ2-7 TRBD1 TRBV7-2 . TGTGCCAGCAGCTTACTGGTAGGGGGCTGGGGCGAGCAGTACTTC CASSLLVGGWGEQYF
TRBJ2-3 . TRBV2 . TGTGCCAGCAGTGGTTGGGGAACAGATACGCAGTATTTT CASSGWGTDTQYF
TRBJ1-4 . TRBV6-5 few TGTGCCAGCAGTCCCCTTGGGGGTTCAACAGTGTTTTTT CASSPLGGSTVFF
TRBJ1-4 TRBD1 TRBV4-1 . TGCGCCAGCAGCCAAGGCGTCGGGACAGGGTTTGAAAAACTGTTTTTT CASSQGVGTGFEKLFF
TRBJ1-1 . TRBV6-5 . TGTGCCAGCAGTTACTCCTCCAGGTCAGGTGAAGCTTTCTTT CASSYSSRSGEAFF
TRBJ1-1 . TRBV6-4 once TGTGCCAGCAGTGTAAGTCCATGGGGCAACACTGAAGCTTTCTTT CASSVSPWGNTEAFF
TRBJ1-6 . TRBV7-8 . TGTGCCAGCAGCTCTCCAAGTTCACCCCTCCACTTT CASSSPSSPLHF
TRBJ2-7 . TRBV28 . TGTGCCAGCAGTCTACGTAGCATCACAAGATGGGGGCAGTACTTC CASSLRSITRWGQYF
TRBJ1-2 . TRBV28 . TGTGCCAGCAGTTTAGGGGCCCGGGGGCTCTATGGCTACACCTTC CASSLGARGLYGYTF
TRBJ1-6 . TRBV10-3 . TGTGCCATCAGAGCGGAGTATAATTCACCCCTCCACTTT CAIRAEYNSPLHF
TRBJ1-1 . TRBV6-5 . TGTGCCAGCAGTTACTTGGGCAACACTGAAGCTTTCTTT CASSYLGNTEAFF
TRBJ2-7 TRBD1 TRBV7-2 . TGTGCCAGCAGCTTACGGACAGGATCCGAGCAGTACTTC CASSLRTGSEQYF